This TCR beta chain was sequenced during a study of beta chain features in type 1 diabetes. Turning to the study itself: Cell yields, gender and age were comparable in patients and healthy donors.

The study, taken as a whole, reports: The study found that naive, central memory and Treg TCRB repertoires appeared more similar in patients than in healthy donors. Whether TCRB rearrangement is influenced by HLA type was left unresolved in this analysis. Shorter TCRB CDR3s, moderately but significantly so, marked every one of the four CD4+ subsets in Type 1 diabetes patients.

Sequenced material consisted of expressed TCRB transcripts (all of the isolated RNA was reverse transcribed). Approximately 3.6 million reads was the average for naive, central memory and regulatory T cell samples. Clones were sequenced by immunoSEQ multiplex PCR, and TCRdb holds only the in-frame ones, with some missing. The sample yields 160,000 or so clones, 6.5% to 10% seen once. J gave up 6 bases and V 6 bases, and 2 bases lay outside the gene matches. Germline assignment: CDR1 MNHEY and CDR2 SMNVEV (reference sequence). This CDR3 spans 13 amino acids. There are a few counts of this clone. The antigen remains unidentified.

The material sequenced was central memory CD4+ T cells from blood. The chain uses TRBV27 and TRBJ2-3; 11 nucleotides line up with TRBD2. This receptor was identified in a woman in her late teens or twenties with type 1 diabetes. CDR3 DNA: TGTGCCAGCAGAACTAGCGGGAGTGATACGCAGTATTTT. Amino acids: CASRTSGSDTQYF.